What follows describes a single TCR beta chain. This entry belongs to a study of blood T cell repertoires in COVID-19. Original methodology: Quantification of nucleated cells was approximated via reference gene primer amplification. The method was immunoSEQ multiplex PCR; TCRdb's version includes in-frame clones alone and lacks a portion of them. The DNA gave D and trimming, while V, J and clone size come from that table. The sample includes about 120,000 clones, 79% of them seen just once. Material: peripheral blood. The sequence came from a man between 40 and 49 years old with active or convalescent COVID-19.

Written as DNA, the CDR3 is TGTGCCAGCACCGGGACAGCGATAGACTACACCTTC. Translated: CASTGTAIDYTF. This rearrangement joins TRBV7-9 to TRBJ1-2; 7 nucleotides align to TRBD1. After removal of 7 bases from V and 10 bases from J, the junction contained 9 bases not matched to a gene. The CDR3 is 12 residues long. The germline V gene has CDR1 SEHNR and CDR2 FQNEAQ (reference sequence).